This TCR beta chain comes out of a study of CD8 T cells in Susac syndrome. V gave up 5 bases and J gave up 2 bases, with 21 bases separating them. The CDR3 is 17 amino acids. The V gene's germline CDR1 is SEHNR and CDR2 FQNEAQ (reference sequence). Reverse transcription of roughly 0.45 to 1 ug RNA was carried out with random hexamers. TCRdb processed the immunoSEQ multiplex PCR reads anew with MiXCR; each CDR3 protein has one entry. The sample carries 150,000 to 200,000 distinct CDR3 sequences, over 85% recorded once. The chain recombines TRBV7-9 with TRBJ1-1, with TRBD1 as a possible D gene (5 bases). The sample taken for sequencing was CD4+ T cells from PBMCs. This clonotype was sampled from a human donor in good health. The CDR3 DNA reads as TGTGCCAGCAGCCCCGGGACGGACCTTGGGTTTAACACTGAAGCTTTCTTT. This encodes CASSPGTDLGFNTEAFF.